This TCR beta chain was captured by sequencing in a study of blood T cell repertoires in COVID-19. Libraries were prepared by immunoSEQ multiplex PCR; TCRdb keeps only in-frame clonotypes and omits some of them. The repertoire holds approximately 200,000 clones, with about 84% as singletons. The CDR3 sequence is 12 residues long. CDR1 and CDR2 (germline): SQVTM, ANQGSEA. V shed 0 bases and J shed 7 bases, with 6 bases lying between them. The TCR was taken from a person aged 70 to 85 with COVID-19, enrolled during active disease. Sequences were obtained from peripheral blood. The rearrangement joins TRBV29-1 to TRBJ1-4; D gene uncertain. Here the CDR3 reads CSVEELGEKLFF. Here the CDR3 DNA reads TGCAGCGTTGAAGAACTCGGTGAAAAACTGTTTTTT. The full variable domain, its missing parts supplied by reference TRBV29-1 and TRBJ1-4, is SAVISQKPSRDICQRGTSLTIQCQVDSQVTMMFWYRQQPGQSLTLIATANQGSEATYESGFVIDKFPISRPNLTFSTLTVSNMSPEDSSIYLCSVEELGEKLFFGSGTQLSVL.